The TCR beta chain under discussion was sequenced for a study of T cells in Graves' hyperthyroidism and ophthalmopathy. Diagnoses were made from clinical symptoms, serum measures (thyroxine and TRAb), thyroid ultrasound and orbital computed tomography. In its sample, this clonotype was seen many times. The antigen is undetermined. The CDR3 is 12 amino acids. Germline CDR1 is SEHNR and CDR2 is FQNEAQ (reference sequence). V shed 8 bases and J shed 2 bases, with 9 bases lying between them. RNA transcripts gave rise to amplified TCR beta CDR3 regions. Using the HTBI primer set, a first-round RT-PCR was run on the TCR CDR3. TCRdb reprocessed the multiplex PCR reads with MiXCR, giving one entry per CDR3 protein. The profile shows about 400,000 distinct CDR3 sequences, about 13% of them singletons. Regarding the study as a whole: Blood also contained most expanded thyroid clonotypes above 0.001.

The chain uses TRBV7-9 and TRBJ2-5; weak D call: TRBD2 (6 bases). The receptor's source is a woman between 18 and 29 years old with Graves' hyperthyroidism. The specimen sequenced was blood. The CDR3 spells CASVGLQETQYF. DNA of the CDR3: TGTGCCAGCGTGGGACTTCAAGAGACCCAGTACTTC.